One sample yielded the 6 T cell receptor beta chains listed below, sequenced in a study of vaccination and CD4 T cells after COVID-19 (dated by TCRdb to between 2021 and 2024). Library generation was performed with PCR. Reads for this sample came from an Illumina iSeq 100. DNA from cultured CD4+ T cells was subjected to TCR sequencing with the Oncomine TCR Beta short-read assay at the Johns Hopkins FTIC core. The public reads were reprocessed in TCRdb via fastp at Q25 and MiXCR, keeping in-frame beta chains. Each entry is one CDR3 protein sequence, shown with its most common DNA and genes. For this sample there are about 15,000 distinct CDR3 sequences; about 54% appear just once. 15% to 20% of the sample lies in the top ten. Their antigens remain unidentified. The sample's treatment or condition label, decoded: approximately 10-day PBMC culture with coronavirus spike peptide pools or control peptides (ViraFEST assay).

Input material: CD4+ T cells from blood, cultured in vitro. The receptors stem from a human donor who had recovered from COVID-19.

The J gene is TRBJ1-2, the V gene TRBV12-3 or TRBV12-4; possibly TRBD1 for D (5 bases). The CDR3 spans 12 residues. V was pared by 4 bases and J by 8 bases, with 11 bases between. CDR3 residues: CASSWGLWGYTF. The CDR3 DNA reads as TGTGCCAGCAGTTGGGGGTTATGGGGCTACACCTTC.

As regards this clonotype: At one end, the junction sequence differs from germline, possibly due to a read error. The DNA of the CDR3 is TGTGCCGGCAGTTTACAGGGGAATCAGCCCCAGCATTTT. Its protein is CAGSLQGNQPQHF. V is TRBV7-2 and J is TRBJ1-5, with 7 bases that match TRBD1. Germline values: CDR1 SGHTA, CDR2 FQGNSA. This CDR3 is built from 13 residues.

The chain employs TRBV9 and TRBJ2-1; 10 bases line up with TRBD2. Trimming cost V 0 bases and J 9 bases; bases outside gene matches: 6. The germline gives CDR1 SGDLS, CDR2 YYNGEE. There are 15 residues in the CDR3. CDR3 bases: TGTGCCAGCAGCGTAGGCAGCGGGGGGGCCAGTGAGCAGTTCTTC. This gives the protein CASSVGSGGASEQFF.

This clonotype is termed large. The genes are TRBV7-2 and TRBJ1-5, with 7 bases identical to TRBD1. The CDR3 has 15 residues. The germline V gene encodes CDR1 SGHTA and CDR2 FQGNSA. V shed 3 bases, J shed 4 bases, and the junction held 6 bases outside the gene matches. The DNA of the CDR3 is TGTGCCAGCAGCTTTGGGACACAGGGGAATCAGCCCCAGCATTTT. It translates to CASSFGTQGNQPQHF.

V is TRBV2 and J is TRBJ1-1; D might be TRBD1 (5 bases). The V gene lost 4 bases and the J gene lost 1 base, with 13 bases spanning the gap. Germline V CDR1 and CDR2: SNHLY, FYNNEI. The CDR3 has 15 amino acids. The CDR3 spells CASSVRGPTNTEAFF. The CDR3 DNA sequence: TGTGCCAGCAGTGTTAGGGGCCCCACGAACACTGAAGCTTTCTTT.

This clonotype was seen a handful of times. The V and J genes are TRBV15 and TRBJ2-1; D gene uncertain. The germline gives CDR1 LNHNV, CDR2 YYDKDF (reference sequence). The CDR3 is 16 residues long. Trimming took 1 base from V and 0 from J, leaving 10 bases between them. This CDR3 is CATSRGRGISYNEQFF. CDR3 sequence (DNA): TGTGCCACCAGCAGAGGTCGCGGTATCTCCTACAATGAGCAGTTCTTC.